This T cell receptor beta chain is drawn from a study of blood T cell repertoires in COVID-19. The overall study: Samples taken during acute and convalescent COVID-19 were collected in the United States, Italy and Spain. T cells, B-cell-depleted T cells, or PBMCs provided the cDNA or gDNA that served as material.

As handled by the study authors: Estimated nucleated cell counts came from reference gene primer amplification. Assay used: immunoSEQ multiplex PCR; TCRdb lists only in-frame clones, some missing. V, J and clone size derive from that table, while D and trimming were established from the DNA sequence. The table has about 150,000 clones, roughly 89% seen once; the top ten hold just under 3%. The sequence was obtained from a man between 60 and 75 years old with active or convalescent COVID-19. Input material: peripheral blood.

CDR3 DNA: TGTGCCTGGAGTGTACCCAACGGGTTGGAAGAAAAACTGTTTTTT. It specifies CAWSVPNGLEEKLFF. V usage is TRBV30 and J usage is TRBJ1-4, with D uncertain. CDR1 is GTSNPN, CDR2 SVGIG, per germline (reference sequence). V shed 0 bases and J shed 8 bases, with 16 bases lying between them. The CDR3 is made up of 15 amino acids.